The 7 T cell receptor beta chains below were found in one sample sequenced in a study of CD8+ T cells in alopecia areata. The treatment was: oral pan-JAK inhibitor, 5-10 mg twice daily. cDNA serving as the sequencing template came from extracted, reverse transcribed RNA. Profiled with immunoSEQ multiplex PCR; TCRdb holds only in-frame clones, not every one. The sample contains 180,000 or so clones, around 58% of which appear only once. The specimen comprised CD4+ T cells sorted from blood, sampled at roughly week 55, from a patient treated with tofacitinib. The receptors derive from a human donor with alopecia areata.

The chain links TRBV29-1 to TRBJ1-1; 7 bases align to TRBD1. The CDR3 extends over 13 amino acids. J lost 3 bases, V lost 5 bases, and 6 bases had no gene match. Germline CDR1 SQVTM, CDR2 ANQGSEA. The CDR3 nucleotides read TGCAGCGTTACAGGGGTTTACTACACTGAAGCTTTCTTT. It is translated as CSVTGVYYTEAFF.

In this sample, this clone turned up once. The rearrangement links TRBV19 to TRBJ1-2; 7 bases match TRBD1. This CDR3 contains 16 residues. The germline CDR1 and CDR2 sequences are LNHDA and SQIVND (reference sequence). The J segment lost 6 bases and the V segment lost 3 bases, leaving 13 bases of the junction unmatched. The CDR3, as DNA: TGTGCCAGTAGTATTAGACAGGGTAGGTCTGCGAATGGCTACACCTTC. It translates to CASSIRQGRSANGYTF. Full variable domain (remainder filled in from reference TRBV19 and TRBJ1-2): DGGITQSPKYLFRKEGQNVTLSCEQNLNHDAMYWYRQDPGQGLRLIYYSQIVNDFQKGDIAEGYSVSREKKESFPLTVTSAQKNPTAFYLCASSIRQGRSANGYTFGSGTRLTVV.

This clone was seen a few times. The chain employs TRBV11-1 and TRBJ1-1; D unclear. V was pared by 5 bases and J by 4 bases, with 14 bases between. CDR1 and CDR2 from the germline V gene are SGHAT and FQDESV (reference sequence). The CDR3 length is 14 residues. In DNA, the CDR3 is TGTGCCAGCAGCGCTAAGTCTATGAGCACTGAAGCTTTCTTT. This sequence encodes CASSAKSMSTEAFF.

The chain employs TRBV30 and TRBJ1-6; 9 bases map to TRBD1. The CDR3 has 16 residues. With V trimmed by 0 bases and J by 7 bases, 7 bases remained unmatched. CDR1 is GTSNPN and CDR2 is SVGIG in the germline V gene (reference sequence). CDR3 sequence reads: CAWSVGPTGGNSPLHF. In DNA, the CDR3 is TGTGCCTGGAGTGTAGGCCCGACAGGGGGAAATTCACCCCTCCACTTT. Variable domain in full (rest from reference TRBV30 and TRBJ1-6): SQTIHQWPATLVQPVGSPLSLECTVEGTSNPNLYWYRQAAGRGLQLLFYSVGIGQISSEVPQNLSASRPQDRQFILSSKKLLLSDSGFYLCAWSVGPTGGNSPLHFGNGTRLTVT.

The genes are TRBV29-1 and TRBJ1-2; D is perhaps TRBD1 (5 bases). The CDR3 length is 12 residues. The ends were cut back, 7 bases at V and 7 bases at J, with 16 bases in the middle. Germline V CDR1 and CDR2: SQVTM, ANQGSEA. The CDR3, as DNA: TGCAGCGCTGAGAAGGGGCATGGTGGCTACACCTTC. Translated, it gives CSAEKGHGGYTF.

Comment on this clone: This may be a read error, as it is one base from a much larger clone. This chain links TRBV6-6 with TRBJ1-1; D perhaps matches TRBD1 (5 bases). V shed 5 bases and J shed 10 bases, with 17 bases lying between them. The CDR3 has 13 amino acids. Germline CDR1 and CDR2: MNHNY and SVGAGI (reference sequence). CDR3 sequence: CASSVDQGRGAFF. The CDR3 DNA follows: TGTGCCAGCAGTGTGGACCAGGGCCGGGGAGCTTTCTTT.

This sequence joins TRBV29-1 and TRBJ1-1; D ambiguous. Germline loops: CDR1 SQVTM, CDR2 ANQGSEA. This CDR3 is 8 amino acids long. V lost 5 bases, J lost 6 bases, and 1 base lay in between. In DNA, the CDR3 is TGCAGCGTTCCTGAAGCTTTCTTT. Residues: CSVPEAFF. The full variable domain, its missing parts supplied by reference TRBV29-1 and TRBJ1-1, is SAVISQKPSRDICQRGTSLTIQCQVDSQVTMMFWYRQQPGQSLTLIATANQGSEATYESGFVIDKFPISRPNLTFSTLTVSNMSPEDSSIYLCSVPEAFFGQGTRLTVV.